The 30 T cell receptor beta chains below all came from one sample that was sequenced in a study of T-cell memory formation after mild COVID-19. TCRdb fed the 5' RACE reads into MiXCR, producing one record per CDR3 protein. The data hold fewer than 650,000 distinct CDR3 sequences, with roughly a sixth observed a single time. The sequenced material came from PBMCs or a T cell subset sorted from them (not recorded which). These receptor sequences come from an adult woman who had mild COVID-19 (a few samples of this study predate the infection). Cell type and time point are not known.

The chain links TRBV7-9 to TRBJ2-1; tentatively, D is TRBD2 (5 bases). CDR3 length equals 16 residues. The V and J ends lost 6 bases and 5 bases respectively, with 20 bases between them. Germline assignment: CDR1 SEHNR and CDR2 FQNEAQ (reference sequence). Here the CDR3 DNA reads TGTGCCAGCAGTCCCCACCTTAGGGAGTGGGACAATGAGCAGTTCTTC. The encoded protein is CASSPHLREWDNEQFF. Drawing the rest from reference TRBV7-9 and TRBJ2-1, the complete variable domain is DTGVSQNPRHKITKRGQNVTFRCDPISEHNRLYWYRQTLGQGPEFLTYFQNEAQLEKSRLLSDRFSAERPKGSFSTLEIQRTEQGDSAMYLCASSPHLREWDNEQFFGPGTRLTVL.

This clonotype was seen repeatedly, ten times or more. CDR3 in amino acids: CASSILAGGYNEQFF. DNA for the CDR3: TGCGCCAGCAGCATATTGGCAGGGGGCTACAATGAGCAGTTCTTC. The rearrangement joins TRBV5-1 to TRBJ2-1; 7 bases agree with TRBD1. The junction had 7 bases not matched to a gene; V was cut back by 4 bases and J by 3 bases. Looked up from germline, CDR1 is SGHRS and CDR2 is YFSETQ. The CDR3 sequence is 15 residues long. Full variable domain (remainder filled in from reference TRBV5-1 and TRBJ2-1): KAGVTQTPRYLIKTRGQQVTLSCSPISGHRSVSWYQQTPGQGLQFLFEYFSETQRNKGNFPGRFSGRQFSNSRSEMNVSTLELGDSALYLCASSILAGGYNEQFFGPGTRLTVL.

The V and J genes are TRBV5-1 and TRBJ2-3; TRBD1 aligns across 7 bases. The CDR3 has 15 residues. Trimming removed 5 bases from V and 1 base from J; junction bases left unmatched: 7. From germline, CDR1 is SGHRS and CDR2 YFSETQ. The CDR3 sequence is CASSSQGDRTDTQYF. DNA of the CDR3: TGCGCCAGCAGTTCCCAGGGGGATCGCACAGATACGCAGTATTTT.

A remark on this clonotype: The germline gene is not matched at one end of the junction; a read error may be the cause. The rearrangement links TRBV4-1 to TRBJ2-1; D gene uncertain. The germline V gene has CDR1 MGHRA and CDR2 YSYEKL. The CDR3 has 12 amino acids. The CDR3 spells CASSQEANEQFF. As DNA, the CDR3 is TGCGCCAGCAGTCAAGAGGCCAATGAGCAGTTCTTC.

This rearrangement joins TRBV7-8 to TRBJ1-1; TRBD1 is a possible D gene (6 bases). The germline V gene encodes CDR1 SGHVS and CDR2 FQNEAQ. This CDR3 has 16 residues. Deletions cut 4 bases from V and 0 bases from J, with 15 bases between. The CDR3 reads CASSSTDRRLNTEAFF. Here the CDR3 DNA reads TGTGCCAGCAGCTCCACCGACAGGAGATTGAACACTGAAGCTTTCTTT.

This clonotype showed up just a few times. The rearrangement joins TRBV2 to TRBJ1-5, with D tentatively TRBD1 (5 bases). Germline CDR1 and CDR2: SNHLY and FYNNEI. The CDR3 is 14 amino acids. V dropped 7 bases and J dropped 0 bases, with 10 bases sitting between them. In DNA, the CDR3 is TGTGCCAGCAATACAGGCTATAGCAATCAGCCCCAGCATTTT. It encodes CASNTGYSNQPQHF.

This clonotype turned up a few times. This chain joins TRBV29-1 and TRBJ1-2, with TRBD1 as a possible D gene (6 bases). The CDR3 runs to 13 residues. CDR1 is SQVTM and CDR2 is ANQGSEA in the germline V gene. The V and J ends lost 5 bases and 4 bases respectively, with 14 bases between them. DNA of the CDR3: TGCAGCGTTCCTAGTGGGGGCCTCTATGGCTACACCTTC. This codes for CSVPSGGLYGYTF.

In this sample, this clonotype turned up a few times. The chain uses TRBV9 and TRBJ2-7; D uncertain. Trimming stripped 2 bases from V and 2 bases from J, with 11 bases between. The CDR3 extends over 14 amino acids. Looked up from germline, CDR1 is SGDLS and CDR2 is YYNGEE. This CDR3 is CASSVGGSPYEQYF. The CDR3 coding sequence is TGTGCCAGCAGCGTTGGCGGTTCCCCCTACGAGCAGTACTTC.

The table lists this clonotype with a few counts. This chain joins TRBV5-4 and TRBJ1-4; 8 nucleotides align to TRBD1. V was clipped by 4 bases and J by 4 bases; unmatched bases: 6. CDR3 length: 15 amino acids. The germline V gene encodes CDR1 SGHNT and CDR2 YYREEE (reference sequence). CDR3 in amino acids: CASSTDRVFNEKLFF. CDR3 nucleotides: TGTGCCAGCAGCACGGACAGGGTCTTTAATGAAAAACTGTTTTTT.

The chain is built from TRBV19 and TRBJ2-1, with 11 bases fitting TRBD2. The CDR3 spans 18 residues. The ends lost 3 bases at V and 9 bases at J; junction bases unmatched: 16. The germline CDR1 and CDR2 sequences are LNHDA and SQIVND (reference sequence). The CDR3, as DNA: TGTGCCAGTAGTATTTGGCGGGGACCAACTAGCGGGAGCCGTGAGCAGTTCTTC. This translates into CASSIWRGPTSGSREQFF.

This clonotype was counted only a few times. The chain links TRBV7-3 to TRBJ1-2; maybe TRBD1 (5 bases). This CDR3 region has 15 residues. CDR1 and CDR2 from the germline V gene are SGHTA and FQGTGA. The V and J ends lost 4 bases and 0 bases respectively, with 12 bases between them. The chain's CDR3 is CASSSQGGANYGYTF. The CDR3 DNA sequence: TGTGCCAGCAGCTCCCAGGGAGGGGCTAACTATGGCTACACCTTC.

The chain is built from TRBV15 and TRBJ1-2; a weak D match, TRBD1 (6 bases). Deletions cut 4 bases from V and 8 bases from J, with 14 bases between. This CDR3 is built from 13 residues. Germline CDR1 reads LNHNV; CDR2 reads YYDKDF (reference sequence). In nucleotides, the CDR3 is TGTGCCACCAGCACGAGACAGGCCGCAGGCTACACCTTC. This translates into CATSTRQAAGYTF.

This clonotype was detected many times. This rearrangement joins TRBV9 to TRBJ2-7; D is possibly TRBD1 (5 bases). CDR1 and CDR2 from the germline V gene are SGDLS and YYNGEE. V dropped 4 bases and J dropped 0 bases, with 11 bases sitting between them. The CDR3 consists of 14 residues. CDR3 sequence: CASSPDSASYEQYF. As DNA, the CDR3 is TGTGCCAGCAGCCCCGACAGTGCCTCCTACGAGCAGTACTTC.

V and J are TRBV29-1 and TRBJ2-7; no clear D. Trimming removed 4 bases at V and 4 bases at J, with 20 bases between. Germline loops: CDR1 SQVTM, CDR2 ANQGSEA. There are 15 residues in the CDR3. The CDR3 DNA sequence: TGCAGCGTTGGAATTGCCTCCCAATCCCCATACGAGCAGTACTTC. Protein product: CSVGIASQSPYEQYF.

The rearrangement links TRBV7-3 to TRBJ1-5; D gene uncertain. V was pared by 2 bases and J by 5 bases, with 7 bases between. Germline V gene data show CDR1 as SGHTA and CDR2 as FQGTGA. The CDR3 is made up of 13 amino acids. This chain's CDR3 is CASSLRADQPQHF. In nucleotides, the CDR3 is TGTGCCAGCAGCTTACGGGCGGATCAGCCCCAGCATTTT.

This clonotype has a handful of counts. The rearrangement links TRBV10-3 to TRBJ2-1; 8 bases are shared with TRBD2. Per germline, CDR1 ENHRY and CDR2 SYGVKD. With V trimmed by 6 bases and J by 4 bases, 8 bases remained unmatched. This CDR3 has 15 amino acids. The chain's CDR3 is CAIRGTAGEYNEQFF. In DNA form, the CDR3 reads TGTGCCATCAGGGGAACAGCGGGGGAGTACAATGAGCAGTTCTTC.

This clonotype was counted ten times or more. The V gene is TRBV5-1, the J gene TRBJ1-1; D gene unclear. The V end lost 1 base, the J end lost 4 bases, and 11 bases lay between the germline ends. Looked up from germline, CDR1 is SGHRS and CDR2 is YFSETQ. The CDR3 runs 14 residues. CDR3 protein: CASSLLQVPTEAFF. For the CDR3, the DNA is TGCGCCAGCAGCTTGCTCCAGGTTCCCACTGAAGCTTTCTTT.

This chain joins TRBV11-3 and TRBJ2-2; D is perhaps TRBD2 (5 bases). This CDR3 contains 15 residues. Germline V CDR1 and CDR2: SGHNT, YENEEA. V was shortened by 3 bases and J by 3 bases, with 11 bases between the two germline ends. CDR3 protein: CASSFWAGDTGELFF. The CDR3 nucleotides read TGTGCCAGCAGCTTTTGGGCCGGGGACACCGGGGAGCTGTTTTTT.

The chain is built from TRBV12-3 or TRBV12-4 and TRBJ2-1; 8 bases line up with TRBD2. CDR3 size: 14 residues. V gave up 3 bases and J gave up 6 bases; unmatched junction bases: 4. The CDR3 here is CASSFGGGPNEQFF. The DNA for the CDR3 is TGTGCCAGCAGTTTCGGGGGGGGGCCCAATGAGCAGTTCTTC.

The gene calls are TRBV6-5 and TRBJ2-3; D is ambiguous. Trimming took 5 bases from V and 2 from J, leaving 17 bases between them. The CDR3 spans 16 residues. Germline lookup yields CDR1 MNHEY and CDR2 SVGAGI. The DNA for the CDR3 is TGTGCCAGCAGTCGAGGTATATCGGTTGACACAGATACGCAGTATTTT. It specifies CASSRGISVDTDTQYF.

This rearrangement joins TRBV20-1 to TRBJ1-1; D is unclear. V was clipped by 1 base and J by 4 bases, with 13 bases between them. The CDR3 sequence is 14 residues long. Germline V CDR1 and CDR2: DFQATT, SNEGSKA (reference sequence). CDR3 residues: CSARAWGQSTEAFF. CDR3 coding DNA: TGCAGTGCTAGAGCATGGGGTCAAAGCACTGAAGCTTTCTTT.

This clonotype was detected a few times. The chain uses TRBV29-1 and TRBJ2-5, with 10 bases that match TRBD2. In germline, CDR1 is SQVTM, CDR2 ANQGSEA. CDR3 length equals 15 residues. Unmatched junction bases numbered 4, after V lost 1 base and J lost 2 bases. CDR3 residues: CSVEGILAGQETQYF. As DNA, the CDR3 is TGCAGCGTTGAAGGCATACTAGCGGGGCAAGAGACCCAGTACTTC.

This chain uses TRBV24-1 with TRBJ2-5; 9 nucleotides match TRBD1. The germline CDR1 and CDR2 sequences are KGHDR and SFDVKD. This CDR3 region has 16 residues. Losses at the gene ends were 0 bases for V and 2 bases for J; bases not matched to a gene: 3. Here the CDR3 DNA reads TGTGCCACCAGTGATTTGCGGGGGACAGGGCAAGAGACCCAGTACTTC. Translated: CATSDLRGTGQETQYF.

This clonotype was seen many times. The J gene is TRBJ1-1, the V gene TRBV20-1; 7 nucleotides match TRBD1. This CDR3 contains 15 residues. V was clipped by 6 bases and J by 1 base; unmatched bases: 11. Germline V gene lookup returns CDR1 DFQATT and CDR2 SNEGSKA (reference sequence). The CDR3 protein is CSAPLQGGRNTEAFF. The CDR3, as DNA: TGCAGTGCACCACTCCAGGGGGGAAGGAACACTGAAGCTTTCTTT.

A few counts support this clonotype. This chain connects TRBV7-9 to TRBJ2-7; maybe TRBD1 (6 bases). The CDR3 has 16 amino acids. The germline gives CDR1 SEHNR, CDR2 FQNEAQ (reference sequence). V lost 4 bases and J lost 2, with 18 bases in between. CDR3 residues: CASSSRRDILTYEQYF. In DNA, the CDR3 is TGTGCCAGCAGCTCCCGCCGGGACATCTTGACCTACGAGCAGTACTTC.

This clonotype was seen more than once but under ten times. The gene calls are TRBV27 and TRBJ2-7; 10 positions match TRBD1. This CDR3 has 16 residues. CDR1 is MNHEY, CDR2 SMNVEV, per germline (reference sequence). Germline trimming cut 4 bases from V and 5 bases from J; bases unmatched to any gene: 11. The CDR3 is CASSSLSGDRGHEQYF. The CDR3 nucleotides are TGTGCCAGCAGTTCTCTCTCAGGGGACAGGGGCCACGAGCAGTACTTC.

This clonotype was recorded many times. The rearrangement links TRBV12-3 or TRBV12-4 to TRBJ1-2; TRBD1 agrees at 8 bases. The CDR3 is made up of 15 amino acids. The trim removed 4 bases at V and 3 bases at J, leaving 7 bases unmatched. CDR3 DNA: TGTGCCAGCAGTTCGGGACAGGTGGGAGACTATGGCTACACCTTC. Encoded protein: CASSSGQVGDYGYTF.

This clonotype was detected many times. The CDR3 DNA is TGTGCCAGCAGCTCCGGGCGGGGCGGATTAAGCTCCTACGAGCAGTACTTC. Translation gives CASSSGRGGLSSYEQYF. The chain has TRBV7-2 and TRBJ2-7, with a possible D match to TRBD2 (6 bases). Germline V gene sequence: CDR1 SGHTA, CDR2 FQGNSA. The CDR3 totals 17 residues. Trimming stripped 4 bases from V and 0 bases from J, with 19 bases between.

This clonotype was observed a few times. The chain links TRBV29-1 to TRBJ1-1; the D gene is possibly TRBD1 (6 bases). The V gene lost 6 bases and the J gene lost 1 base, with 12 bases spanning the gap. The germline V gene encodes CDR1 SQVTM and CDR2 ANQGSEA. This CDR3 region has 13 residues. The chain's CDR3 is CSVSGTTNTEAFF. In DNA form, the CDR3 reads TGCAGCGTGTCCGGGACAACGAACACTGAAGCTTTCTTT.

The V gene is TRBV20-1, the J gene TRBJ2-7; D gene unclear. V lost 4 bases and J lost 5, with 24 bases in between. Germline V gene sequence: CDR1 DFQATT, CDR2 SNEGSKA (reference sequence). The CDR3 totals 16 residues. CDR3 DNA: TGCAGTGCTACCCGACCTCAAAGGGTGATGGGTGACGAGCAGTACTTC. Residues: CSATRPQRVMGDEQYF.